Listed below are T cell receptor beta chains from one sample, sequenced in a study of T cell clonotyping in hematopoietic cell transplantation. Profiling relied on immunoSEQ multiplex PCR, and the TCRdb table lists in-frame clones only, not all of them. The table lists more than 9,000 clones, approximately 90% of them singletons. Sequencing was performed on peripheral blood mononuclear cells. All receptors come from a woman aged 45-60 years in good health. Some clones in this sample may be carry-over from other donors' samples. Both conserved end residues are trimmed from each CDR3.

TRBJ2-2,14,TRBV5-8,ASTPPGTGRTGELF
TRBJ1-4,16,TRBV6-4,AGTDRGKCNWPNEKLF
TRBJ1-5,18,TRBV14,ASSLRTAGYLEDSNQPQH
TRBJ1-6,14,TRBV5-4,ASSSGLGRAGSPLH
TRBJ1-2,13,TRBV2,ASRINRELNYGYT
TRBJ1-6,12,TRBV30,AWSVYNYNSPLH
TRBJ1-1,11,TRBV30,AWNRNMNTEAF
TRBJ2-1,13,TRBV6-1,ASSESGGAFGEQF
TRBJ2-7,12,TRBV6-5,ASRSWDSSYEQY
TRBJ2-7,12,TRBV27,ASSPRDRGLEQY
TRBJ1-2,14,TRBV7-2,ASSLEQNPVLGGYT
TRBJ2-1,12,TRBV2,ASSEQGAYNEQF
TRBJ1-5,13,TRBV7-6,ASSLDFSDNQPQH
TRBJ1-1,13,TRBV5-1,ASSATQTGGTEAF
TRBJ2-7,13,TRBV9,ASSVAGQGPYEQY
TRBJ1-2,12,TRBV7-9,ASSAAGATYGYT
TRBJ2-2,13,TRBV19,ATSWQGENTGELF
TRBJ1-4,14,TRBV10-3,AISEDSGKGGEKLF
TRBJ1-2,15,TRBV7-2,ASSLEVNLSPLDGYT
TRBJ1-4,14,TRBV19,ASSITGYRSNEKLF
TRBJ1-1,13,TRBV7-2,ASSFGGARNTEAF
TRBJ1-5,13,TRBV4-2,ASSQDLNGNQPQH
TRBJ2-4,14,TRBV2,ASSEWLQVPKNIQY
TRBJ2-2,14,TRBV9,ASSVDGHLGTGELF
TRBJ1-2,13,TRBV6-6,ASSYTRQGVSGYT
TRBJ2-1,16,TRBV5-1,ASSLGLQLALVSDEQF
TRBJ1-3,13,TRBV19,ASSTGTGLGNTIY
TRBJ1-1,11,TRBV7-8,ASSLAGRVEAF
TRBJ1-2,12,TRBV6-6,ASSYDRGDYGYT
TRBJ1-2,12,TRBV5-6,ASSLPSGAGGYT
TRBJ1-6,14,TRBV4-3,ASSQDRQGARSPLH
TRBJ2-2,10,TRBV12-5,ASGSQGGELF
TRBJ2-7,10,TRBV7-2,ASSPTSYEQY
TRBJ2-2,13,TRBV6-4,ASSNTSGATGELF
TRBJ1-5,14,TRBV6-5,ASSYSGTGSGRPQH
TRBJ2-4,17,TRBV4-2,ASSQAVLAGGIAKNIQY
TRBJ1-2,13,TRBV6-5,ASSYEVTGGYGYT
TRBJ1-1,12,TRBV5-8,ASSNPGQGSGAF
TRBJ1-4,11,TRBV30,AWRATTNEKLF
TRBJ2-3,12,TRBV28,ASRTGSARDTQY
TRBJ1-1,11,TRBV11-3,ASSLQGAKDAF
TRBJ1-4,13,TRBV9,ASSVGGRGNEKLF
TRBJ1-1,12,TRBV4-1,ASSHLTAGAEAF
TRBJ1-2,12,TRBV18,ASSETQGATGYT
TRBJ1-2,13,TRBV7-9,ASRDPGGFVYGYT
TRBJ1-2,14,TRBV28,ASSPLAGRDDYGYT
TRBJ1-4,11,TRBV5-1,ASSQNRGEKLF
TRBJ2-7,12,TRBV5-1,ASSLGGQSDEQY
TRBJ2-7,11,TRBV30,AWSRDKPNEQY
TRBJ2-7,14,TRBV6-1,ASSEWGLAGTYEQY
TRBJ2-2,10,TRBV27,ASRRMGGELF
TRBJ1-1,12,TRBV6-1,ASSGRGRIIEAF
TRBJ2-3,12,TRBV6-5,ASSYSSGTDTQY